This T cell receptor beta chain was found in a study of cytomegalovirus exposure and HLA in healthy donors. Points from the study as a whole: Within an earlier analysis, most TCR beta V segments proved productive either about 87% or about 30% of the time.

For this clone: Antigen specificity is unknown.

Sampled while nominally healthy, donors likely had unrecorded immune exposures. V lost 3 bases, J lost 3 bases, and 8 bases stayed unmatched. Germline V CDR1 and CDR2: SQVTM, ANQGSEA. The CDR3 has 14 amino acids. The PCR employed 60 Vbeta primers together with 13 Jbeta primers. The protocol was immunoSEQ multiplex PCR, while the TCRdb copy is restricted to in-frame clones and leaves out a portion. The sample contains about 120,000 clones, less than 10% of which appear only once. Material for sequencing was PBMCs. The receptor was isolated from a middle-aged woman in good health and CMV-seropositive. V and J are TRBV29-1 and TRBJ2-7; TRBD1 agrees at 7 bases. CDR3 protein: CSVDATGYGYEQYF. For the CDR3, the DNA is TGCAGCGTTGACGCGACAGGGTATGGCTACGAGCAGTACTTC.